The 30 T cell receptor beta chains below come from one sample, sequenced in a study of OX40 agonist ivuxolimab in advanced cancers. Here immunoSEQ multiplex PCR was the method, and the copy in TCRdb shows in-frame clones only, minus some. The table includes 98,000 or so clones, approximately 93% detected once. Sequences were derived from CD4+ or CD8+ T cells sorted from blood, sampled in a trial of the OX40 agonist ivuxolimab. These receptors originate from an adult with an advanced solid tumor such as melanoma, head and neck, liver or kidney cancer.

The chain has TRBV10-1 and TRBJ2-2; D is unresolved. Germline CDR1 is WNHNN and CDR2 is SYGVQD (reference sequence). The ends were cut back, 4 bases at V and 4 bases at J, with 13 bases in the middle. This CDR3 comprises 15 residues. CDR3 amino acids: CASSGGGVGTGELFF. The CDR3 bases are TGCGCCAGCAGTGGTGGTGGGGTCGGCACCGGGGAGCTGTTTTTT.

The chain couples TRBV7-2 to TRBJ2-2, with 7 bases identical to TRBD2. Germline V gene lookup returns CDR1 SGHTA and CDR2 FQGNSA. This CDR3 has 16 amino acids. Trimming took 5 bases from V and 2 from J; bases not matched to a gene: 8. CDR3 sequence reads: CASSTRGRVNTGELFF. The CDR3 region has the DNA TGTGCCAGCAGCACCCGGGGGAGGGTTAACACCGGGGAGCTGTTTTTT.

The genes are TRBV7-2 and TRBJ2-7, with D perhaps TRBD1 (7 bases). Germline lookup yields CDR1 SGHTA and CDR2 FQGNSA. The CDR3 totals 13 residues. V was clipped by 8 bases and J by 1 base, with 12 bases between them. CDR3 in DNA: TGTGCCAGCCTCAGGGGGGTTTCCTACGAGCAGTACTTC. Protein product: CASLRGVSYEQYF.

The chain recombines TRBV27 with TRBJ1-2; D remains unclear. This CDR3 region has 14 residues. In germline, CDR1 is MNHEY, CDR2 SMNVEV (reference sequence). V lost 0 bases, J lost 8 bases, and 13 bases lay in between. The chain's CDR3 is CASSLSGRLGGYTF. CDR3 nucleotide sequence: TGTGCCAGCAGTTTATCAGGAAGGCTCGGGGGCTACACCTTC.

The rearrangement joins TRBV7-3 to TRBJ2-2, with a possible D match to TRBD2 (6 bases). The CDR3 length is 13 residues. Per germline, CDR1 SGHTA and CDR2 FQGTGA. The germline V and J ends were trimmed by 7 bases and 3 bases, with 9 bases remaining between them. The CDR3 loop reads CASTPGDTGELFF. The CDR3 coding sequence is TGTGCCAGCACCCCGGGGGACACCGGGGAGCTGTTTTTT.

The V gene is TRBV4-1, the J gene TRBJ2-3, with 14 nucleotides matching TRBD2. Germline V gene sequence: CDR1 MGHRA, CDR2 YSYEKL. The CDR3 runs 21 residues. V lost 1 base and J lost 0; bases outside the gene matches: 12. DNA of the CDR3: TGCGCCAGCAGCCAAGTCCTGGGGGGACTAGCGGGAGTCGCCAGCACAGATACGCAGTATTTT. Translation: CASSQVLGGLAGVASTDTQYF.

Turning to this clone: Other DNA sequences in the sample encode the same CDR3. The chain is built from TRBV10-3 and TRBJ2-6; D uncertain. Germline V CDR1 and CDR2: ENHRY, SYGVKD. V lost 0 bases and J 0 bases, leaving 3 bases between the germline ends. The length of the CDR3 is 15 residues. The CDR3 bases are TGTGCCATCAGTGAGTCAGGCTCTGGGGCCAACGTCCTGACTTTC. Translation: CAISESGSGANVLTF.

The chain recombines TRBV6-5 with TRBJ2-7, with D possibly called TRBD1 or TRBD2 (5 bases each). Germline V gene data show CDR1 as MNHEY and CDR2 as SVGAGI. The germline V and J ends were trimmed by 5 bases and 9 bases, with 14 bases remaining between them. The CDR3 spans 12 residues. CDR3 DNA: TGTGCCAGCAGTCGGCAGGGAGCAGGGCAGTACTTC. It is translated as CASSRQGAGQYF.

This rearrangement joins TRBV9 to TRBJ1-3; 7 nucleotides line up with TRBD1. From germline, CDR1 is SGDLS and CDR2 YYNGEE. CDR3 size: 15 residues. J was trimmed by 0 bases and V by 3 bases; bases with no gene match: 3. The CDR3 region is CASSADRVSGNTIYF. DNA for the CDR3: TGTGCCAGCAGCGCCGACAGGGTCTCTGGAAACACCATATATTTT.

This rearrangement joins TRBV6-5 to TRBJ2-7; D assignment may be TRBD1 or TRBD2 (5 bases each). The germline gives CDR1 MNHEY, CDR2 SVGAGI. The CDR3 runs to 15 residues. Trimming took off 7 bases at V and 2 bases at J, with 18 bases between the two ends. Here the CDR3 DNA reads TGTGCCAGCACCGCTCGAGGGGCTGGAGCCTACGAGCAGTACTTC. It translates to CASTARGAGAYEQYF.

The chain employs TRBV28 and TRBJ1-1, with 7 positions matching TRBD1. The CDR3 is 15 residues long. Germline V gene data show CDR1 as MDHEN and CDR2 as SYDVKM. J gave up 3 bases and V 11 bases, and 15 bases lay outside the gene matches. The CDR3 here is CAATLRQGQYTEAFF. DNA for the CDR3: TGTGCCGCCACCCTTAGACAGGGCCAGTACACTGAAGCTTTCTTT.

The chain links TRBV5-5 to TRBJ1-4; D gene ambiguous. The germline gives CDR1 SGHKS, CDR2 YYEKEE (reference sequence). CDR3 length: 13 amino acids. With 4 bases removed from V and 8 bases from J, the gap between germline ends came to 12 bases. The CDR3 nucleotides are TGTGCCAGCAGCCGCGTGAGAGGGGAAAAACTGTTTTTT. The encoded protein is CASSRVRGEKLFF.

This chain joins TRBV27 and TRBJ1-2; D not resolved. This CDR3 comprises 14 residues. CDR1 and CDR2 (germline): MNHEY, SMNVEV (reference sequence). The V and J ends lost 3 bases and 5 bases respectively, with 13 bases between them. This chain's CDR3 is CASSFSRGSYGYTF. The CDR3 DNA reads TGTGCCAGCAGTTTTTCGCGTGGGAGTTATGGCTACACCTTC.

This clone was recorded only once. V and J are TRBV19 and TRBJ2-1; 12 bases align to TRBD2. The J segment lost 0 bases and the V segment lost 7 bases, leaving 10 bases of the junction unmatched. Looked up from germline, CDR1 is LNHDA and CDR2 is SQIVND (reference sequence). The CDR3 extends over 18 amino acids. In DNA, the CDR3 is TGTGCCAGTAACTCGCCGGGACTAGCGGGTAGCTCCTACAATGAGCAGTTCTTC. Its protein product is CASNSPGLAGSSYNEQFF.

This sequence joins TRBV5-1 and TRBJ2-1, with D hard to call. Germline assignment: CDR1 SGHRS and CDR2 YFSETQ. This CDR3 spans 16 amino acids. V was clipped by 4 bases and J by 3 bases, with 17 bases between them. DNA of the CDR3: TGCGCCAGCAGCCCCACCGACATCCCTTTCTACAATGAGCAGTTCTTC. This translates into CASSPTDIPFYNEQFF.

The chain combines TRBV30 with TRBJ2-3; D gene unclear. This CDR3 contains 12 residues. V was trimmed by 1 base and J by 4 bases, leaving 6 bases between them. Germline assignment: CDR1 GTSNPN and CDR2 SVGIG (reference sequence). CDR3 in amino acids: CAWSGWADTQYF. In DNA, the CDR3 is TGTGCCTGGAGTGGTTGGGCAGATACGCAGTATTTT.

The gene calls are TRBV5-4 and TRBJ2-1; no firm D call. Looked up from germline, CDR1 is SGHNT and CDR2 is YYREEE (reference sequence). Trimming cost V 3 bases and J 8 bases, with 21 bases left between them. The CDR3 spans 16 residues. Here the CDR3 reads CASSWIETRYLDEQFF. The CDR3 DNA sequence: TGTGCCAGCAGCTGGATAGAGACAAGGTATTTAGATGAGCAGTTCTTC.

J is TRBJ2-1 and V is TRBV5-1; D is perhaps TRBD1 (6 bases). V was cut by 1 base and J by 6 bases, with 23 bases left in between. The CDR3 has 18 residues. Germline CDR1 SGHRS, CDR2 YFSETQ. The CDR3 DNA is TGCGCCAGCAGCTTGTCCGCCAGGGGCCACTTAGGAGGCAATGAGCAGTTCTTC. It is translated as CASSLSARGHLGGNEQFF.

The chain couples TRBV4-1 to TRBJ2-1, with a weak D call TRBD1 (6 bases). CDR1 and CDR2 from the germline V gene are MGHRA and YSYEKL. This CDR3 region has 14 residues. The ends were cut back, 1 base at V and 6 bases at J, with 10 bases in the middle. The CDR3 loop reads CASSQVDRPNEQFF. CDR3 sequence (DNA): TGCGCCAGCAGCCAAGTGGACAGACCCAATGAGCAGTTCTTC.

V is TRBV2 and J is TRBJ1-3; D call uncertain. This CDR3 is built from 13 residues. Germline assignment: CDR1 SNHLY and CDR2 FYNNEI. The ends were cut back, 8 bases at V and 0 bases at J, with 8 bases in the middle. CDR3 in DNA: TGTGCCAGCTCCTTAAACTCTGGAAACACCATATATTTT. This gives the protein CASSLNSGNTIYF.

V usage is TRBV4-3 and J usage is TRBJ2-3; D may be TRBD2 (6 bases). V was pared by 1 base and J by 2 bases, with 13 bases between. This CDR3 spans 16 amino acids. The germline V gene encodes CDR1 LGHNA and CDR2 YSLEER. In DNA form, the CDR3 reads TGCGCCAGCAGCCAAGTGCCCGGGAGCGACACAGATACGCAGTATTTT. Translation gives CASSQVPGSDTDTQYF.

V usage is TRBV4-3 and J usage is TRBJ2-1, with 7 bases lining up with TRBD2. V lost 5 bases and J lost 2; bases outside the gene matches: 12. The CDR3 runs 17 residues. CDR1 is LGHNA and CDR2 is YSLEER in the germline V gene. CDR3 residues: CASSSRTAGDTYNEQFF. The DNA of the CDR3 is TGCGCCAGCAGCTCCCGGACGGCGGGAGACACCTACAATGAGCAGTTCTTC.

The chain uses TRBV6-5 and TRBJ2-7; maybe TRBD1 (5 bases). Germline lookup yields CDR1 MNHEY and CDR2 SVGAGI. There are 13 residues in the CDR3. The V gene lost 5 bases and the J gene lost 2 bases, with 10 bases spanning the gap. This CDR3 is CASSNRYPYEQYF. In DNA, the CDR3 is TGTGCCAGCAGTAACAGGTATCCCTACGAGCAGTACTTC.

This clone was counted a single time. The rearrangement links TRBV15 to TRBJ2-3, with 7 bases that match TRBD2. Trimming removed 6 bases from V and 0 bases from J; junction bases left unmatched: 3. CDR1 is LNHNV, CDR2 YYDKDF, per germline (reference sequence). This CDR3 contains 14 residues. DNA of the CDR3: TGTGCCACCAGGACGCGGGGGAGCACAGATACGCAGTATTTT. This translates into CATRTRGSTDTQYF. The complete variable domain, with remaining parts taken from reference TRBV15 and TRBJ2-3, reads DAMVIQNPRYQVTQFGKPVTLSCSQTLNHNVMYWYQQKSSQAPKLLFHYYDKDFNNEADTPDNFQSRRPNTSFCFLDIRSPGLGDTAMYLCATRTRGSTDTQYFGPGTRLTVL.

The V gene is TRBV19, the J gene TRBJ1-6; TRBD1 matches 9 bases. This CDR3 has 15 amino acids. The germline V gene has CDR1 LNHDA and CDR2 SQIVND (reference sequence). The V segment lost 5 bases and the J segment 8 bases; nucleotides outside the gene matches: 7. CDR3 residues: CASSSRTGEHSPLHF. The CDR3 bases are TGTGCCAGTAGTTCCCGGACAGGGGAACATTCACCCCTCCACTTT.

This clone occurred once. The chain recombines TRBV7-7 with TRBJ2-5; D uncertain. The CDR3 is 13 residues long. Germline V gives CDR1 SSHAT, CDR2 FNYEAQ (reference sequence). V was trimmed by 4 bases and J by 5 bases, leaving 11 bases between them. CDR3 nucleotide sequence: TGTGCCAGCAGCTCACTTAAGACGGAGACCCAGTACTTC. The encoded protein is CASSSLKTETQYF.

This clone is a singleton in its sample. The chain couples TRBV27 to TRBJ2-7, with 8 bases that match TRBD2. This CDR3 has 13 amino acids. J was trimmed by 5 bases and V by 6 bases; bases with no gene match: 6. Germline CDR1 MNHEY, CDR2 SMNVEV (reference sequence). DNA for the CDR3: TGTGCCAGCAGCCGCGGGGGGTTGGACGAGCAGTACTTC. It yields the protein CASSRGGLDEQYF.

The V gene is TRBV30, the J gene TRBJ2-1; 9 nucleotides agree with TRBD2. V shed 0 bases, J shed 5 bases, and the junction held 17 bases outside the gene matches. Germline CDR1 GTSNPN, CDR2 SVGIG (reference sequence). This CDR3 has 19 residues. The CDR3: CAWSVRGSGRYLPNNEQFF. The DNA of the CDR3 is TGTGCCTGGAGTGTACGGGGTAGCGGGAGATACCTCCCCAACAATGAGCAGTTCTTC. Filled out from reference TRBV30 and TRBJ2-1, the complete variable domain reads SQTIHQWPATLVQPVGSPLSLECTVEGTSNPNLYWYRQAAGRGLQLLFYSVGIGQISSEVPQNLSASRPQDRQFILSSKKLLLSDSGFYLCAWSVRGSGRYLPNNEQFFGPGTRLTVL.

V usage is TRBV6-4 and J usage is TRBJ2-1, with 10 bases lining up with TRBD2. With 5 bases clipped from V and 8 bases from J, the junction kept 6 bases outside the gene matches. Germline V gives CDR1 MRHNA, CDR2 SNTAGT. The CDR3 is 14 amino acids. CDR3: CASSSGRAIHEQFF. The CDR3 DNA reads TGTGCCAGCAGTAGCGGGAGGGCCATCCATGAGCAGTTCTTC.

V is TRBV11-2 and J is TRBJ2-3; 7 nucleotides agree with TRBD2. J was trimmed by 3 bases and V by 4 bases; bases with no gene match: 13. The CDR3 is 17 amino acids. Germline CDR1 and CDR2: SGHAT and FQNNGV. The CDR3 nucleotides read TGTGCCAGCAGCTCCTGGGGGGGGAGAACCCGGACAGATACGCAGTATTTT. It encodes CASSSWGGRTRTDTQYF.